A single sample is the source of the 19 T cell receptor beta chains below, sequenced in a study of T cells in localized non-small cell lung cancer. TCRdb's table, derived via immunoSEQ multiplex PCR, lists solely in-frame clones and lacks some. This sample yields approximately 41,000 clones, of which roughly 86% are seen a single time; approximately 6.4% belongs to the top ten. The material sequenced was peripheral blood, taken before any cancer treatment. These receptors originate from a woman aged 18-55 years with stage III lung adenocarcinoma.

This clone has more than one count but fewer than ten. The chain recombines TRBV6-5 with TRBJ1-2; 7 bases agree with TRBD1. The CDR3 extends over 11 amino acids. Trimming took 5 bases from V and 10 from J; bases not matched to a gene: 4. Germline loops: CDR1 MNHEY, CDR2 SVGAGI. This CDR3 is CASSQGGVYTF. The CDR3, as DNA: TGTGCCAGCAGTCAGGGGGGGGTCTACACCTTC.

This clone was recorded only once. The junction departs from germline at one end; a sequencing error may be responsible. CDR3 in DNA: TGCGCCAGCAGCCAAGAATGGGACAGGGTTAACTATGGCTGCACCTTC. Residues: CASSQEWDRVNYGCTF. The chain recombines TRBV4-1 with TRBJ1-2, with TRBD1 matching 9 bases. In germline, CDR1 is MGHRA, CDR2 YSYEKL. The CDR3 spans 16 residues.

This sequence joins TRBV11-2 and TRBJ1-6; 8 nucleotides line up with TRBD1. The CDR3 has 14 residues. V was pared by 5 bases and J by 8 bases, with 5 bases of the junction left unmatched. The germline V gene has CDR1 SGHAT and CDR2 FQNNGV. CDR3 nucleotide sequence: TGTGCCAGCAGCCAGGGGGCCAGGGATTCACCCCTCCACTTT. Protein sequence: CASSQGARDSPLHF.

V and J are TRBV6-6 and TRBJ1-4; possibly TRBD1 for D (5 bases). The germline gives CDR1 MNHNY, CDR2 SVGAGI (reference sequence). The CDR3 runs to 14 residues. V was clipped by 6 bases and J by 0 bases, with 8 bases between them. CDR3 region: CASRGGATNEKLFF. The CDR3 DNA reads as TGTGCCAGCAGGGGGGGTGCAACTAATGAAAAACTGTTTTTT.

This chain joins TRBV19 and TRBJ1-5; TRBD1 is a possible D gene (5 bases). This CDR3 has 12 amino acids. Per germline, CDR1 LNHDA and CDR2 SQIVND (reference sequence). Trimming stripped 6 bases from V and 6 bases from J, with 9 bases between. The DNA for the CDR3 is TGTGCCAGTAGCGGCGGGGCTCAGCCCCAGCATTTT. Its translation: CASSGGAQPQHF. The variable domain in full, with the rest retrieved from reference TRBV19 and TRBJ1-5, is DGGITQSPKYLFRKEGQNVTLSCEQNLNHDAMYWYRQDPGQGLRLIYYSQIVNDFQKGDIAEGYSVSREKKESFPLTVTSAQKNPTAFYLCASSGGAQPQHFGDGTRLSIL.

In its sample, this clone was seen once. This chain joins TRBV19 and TRBJ1-1; no reliable D call. V dropped 0 bases and J dropped 6 bases, with 17 bases sitting between them. The V gene's germline CDR1 is LNHDA and CDR2 SQIVND (reference sequence). The length of the CDR3 is 16 residues. The CDR3 DNA sequence: TGTGCCAGTAGTATAGACTCCCCGTTTGGAGAGGCTGAAGCTTTCTTT. This gives the protein CASSIDSPFGEAEAFF.

This chain uses TRBV7-6 with TRBJ2-2; no clear D gene. Germline loops: CDR1 SGHVS, CDR2 FNYEAQ. This CDR3 has 16 residues. V was pared by 2 bases and J by 1 base, with 11 bases between. CDR3 sequence reads: CASSLSRLENTGELFF. Written as DNA, the CDR3 is TGTGCCAGCAGCTTAAGTCGACTCGAGAACACCGGGGAGCTGTTTTTT.

The chain has TRBV30 and TRBJ2-7, with D unresolved. V was trimmed by 1 base and J by 11 bases, leaving 15 bases between them. The CDR3 covers 12 residues. The germline V gene has CDR1 GTSNPN and CDR2 SVGIG (reference sequence). The CDR3 spells CAWSEGWTAKYF. DNA for the CDR3: TGTGCCTGGAGTGAGGGCTGGACGGCTAAGTACTTC.

The chain recombines TRBV14 with TRBJ1-1, with TRBD1 matching over 8 bases. V was clipped by 4 bases and J by 1 base; unmatched bases: 5. CDR3 length equals 15 residues. Looked up from germline, CDR1 is SGHDN and CDR2 is FVKESK. CDR3 in amino acids: CASSPRTGPNTEAFF. The CDR3 nucleotides read TGTGCCAGCAGCCCCCGGACAGGGCCGAACACTGAAGCTTTCTTT. Complete variable domain (other parts from reference TRBV14 and TRBJ1-1): EAGVTQFPSHSVIEKGQTVTLRCDPISGHDNLYWYRRVMGKEIKFLLHFVKESKQDESGMPNNRFLAERTGGTYSTLKVQPAELEDSGVYFCASSPRTGPNTEAFFGQGTRLTVV.

The chain recombines TRBV5-1 with TRBJ2-1; TRBD1 agrees at 9 bases. Trimming at V came to 4 bases and at J to 3 bases, leaving 2 bases not matched to a gene. The CDR3 contains 14 residues. CDR1 is SGHRS, CDR2 YFSETQ, per germline. The DNA of the CDR3 is TGCGCCAGCAGCGCGGGACAGGGCTACAATGAGCAGTTCTTC. This gives the protein CASSAGQGYNEQFF. The entire variable domain, with the rest obtained from reference TRBV5-1 and TRBJ2-1, is as follows: KAGVTQTPRYLIKTRGQQVTLSCSPISGHRSVSWYQQTPGQGLQFLFEYFSETQRNKGNFPGRFSGRQFSNSRSEMNVSTLELGDSALYLCASSAGQGYNEQFFGPGTRLTVL.

V gene TRBV10-3 combines with J gene TRBJ1-4; 9 nucleotides match TRBD1. Trimming cost V 4 bases and J 1 base; bases outside gene matches: 1. This CDR3 contains 15 residues. In germline, CDR1 is ENHRY, CDR2 SYGVKD. CDR3 nucleotide sequence: TGTGCCATCAGTGGGGGACAGGGAACTAATGAAAAACTGTTTTTT. Residues: CAISGGQGTNEKLFF.

This clone was counted a single time. The V call is TRBV18, the J call TRBJ1-5; the match to TRBD1 covers 8 bases. Germline CDR1 is KGHSH and CDR2 is LQKENI. CDR3 size: 15 residues. J gave up 1 base and V 6 bases, and 5 bases lay outside the gene matches. CDR3 protein: CASSPDRASNQPQHF. CDR3 in DNA: TGTGCCAGCTCGCCGGACAGGGCGAGCAATCAGCCCCAGCATTTT.

This sequence joins TRBV5-6 and TRBJ2-7, with a weak D call TRBD2 (5 bases). The length of the CDR3 is 12 residues. The V gene's germline CDR1 is SGHDT and CDR2 YYEEEE. V was clipped by 7 bases and J by 2 bases, with 10 bases between them. CDR3 sequence: CASGLRAYEQYF. CDR3 coding DNA: TGTGCCAGCGGTCTGAGGGCCTACGAGCAGTACTTC.

This chain connects TRBV6-4 to TRBJ1-2, with 7 bases fitting TRBD1. V gave up 5 bases and J gave up 7 bases; unmatched junction bases: 7. The germline gives CDR1 MRHNA, CDR2 SNTAGT. The CDR3 has 13 amino acids. CDR3 in amino acids: CASSSQGFGGYTF. The CDR3 bases are TGTGCCAGCAGTTCACAGGGGTTTGGTGGCTACACCTTC.

The chain employs TRBV11-2 and TRBJ1-5; possible D gene TRBD1, 5 bases. The length of the CDR3 is 14 residues. CDR1 and CDR2 from the germline V gene are SGHAT and FQNNGV. V lost 1 base to trimming and J lost 6 bases, with 10 bases between them. The chain's CDR3 is CASSLAGSFQPQHF. CDR3 nucleotide sequence: TGTGCCAGCAGCTTAGCAGGGTCGTTTCAGCCCCAGCATTTT.

The V gene is TRBV9, the J gene TRBJ2-1; 13 nucleotides align to TRBD2. J lost 6 bases, V lost 4 bases, and 4 bases had no gene match. Germline V CDR1 and CDR2: SGDLS, YYNGEE. The CDR3 has 15 amino acids. In DNA form, the CDR3 reads TGTGCCAGCAGCATCGGGACTAGCGGGGCCAATGAGCAGTTCTTC. Its protein is CASSIGTSGANEQFF.

The gene calls are TRBV7-9 and TRBJ1-2; 7 bases agree with TRBD1. V shed 6 bases, J shed 4 bases, and the junction held 20 bases outside the gene matches. The CDR3 loop spans 18 amino acids. Germline V gene sequence: CDR1 SEHNR, CDR2 FQNEAQ (reference sequence). The CDR3 coding sequence is TGTGCCAGCAGTTTATCCCTGCTTAATCGGGACAGCCCCTATGGCTACACCTTC. It codes for CASSLSLLNRDSPYGYTF.

The rearrangement joins TRBV7-2 to TRBJ2-3; 7 bases line up with TRBD2. Unmatched junction bases numbered 5, after V lost 10 bases and J lost 1 base. Germline CDR1 reads SGHTA; CDR2 reads FQGNSA. This CDR3 is built from 13 residues. The DNA for the CDR3 is TGTGCCATTCGCGGGGGAGGCACAGATACGCAGTATTTT. It translates to CAIRGGGTDTQYF.

The rearrangement joins TRBV19 to TRBJ2-5; the match to TRBD1 covers 9 bases. This CDR3 spans 14 amino acids. The V segment lost 5 bases and the J segment 5 bases; nucleotides outside the gene matches: 6. The germline V gene has CDR1 LNHDA and CDR2 SQIVND (reference sequence). The CDR3 here is CASSSGQGTETQYF. The CDR3 bases are TGTGCCAGTAGTTCGGGACAGGGTACGGAGACCCAGTACTTC.